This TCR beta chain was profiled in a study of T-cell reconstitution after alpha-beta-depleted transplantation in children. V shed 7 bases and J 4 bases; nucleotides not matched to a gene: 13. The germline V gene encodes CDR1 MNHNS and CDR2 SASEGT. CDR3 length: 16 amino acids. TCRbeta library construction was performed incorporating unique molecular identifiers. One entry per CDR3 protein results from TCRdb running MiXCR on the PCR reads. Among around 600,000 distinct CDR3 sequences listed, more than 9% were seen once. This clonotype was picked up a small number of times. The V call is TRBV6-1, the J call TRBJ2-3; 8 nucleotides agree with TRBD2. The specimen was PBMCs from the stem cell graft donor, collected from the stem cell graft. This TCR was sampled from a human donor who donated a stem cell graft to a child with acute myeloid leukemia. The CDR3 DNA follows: TGTGCCAGCACTCCGGGGGGGACCATAGGGCCAGATACGCAGTATTTT. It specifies CASTPGGTIGPDTQYF.